This T cell receptor beta chain was recovered during a study of CD8 T cells in ankylosing spondylitis. As to this clonotype: Its specificity is unknown.

Each TCR beta library was made by quantitative 5'-RACE that incorporated molecular barcodes. Each CDR3 protein gets one entry after TCRdb re-called the 5' RACE reads with MiXCR. The sample has around 320,000 distinct CDR3 sequences; 20% are singletons. Overall study results and limits: Before this, some motif variants had been reported in reactive arthritis synovial fluid and blood. There was reportedly significant enrichment of clones that were disease-linked in matched ankylosing spondylitis synovial fluid.

Germline V CDR1 and CDR2: MDHEN, SYDVKM. The CDR3 has 16 residues. V lost 8 bases to trimming and J lost 5 bases; unmatched junction nucleotides: 15. The receptor was isolated from a female donor with ankylosing spondylitis or in good health (not recorded which). Input material: blood, either unsorted or a sorted T cell fraction (not recorded which). V is TRBV28 and J is TRBJ2-1, with TRBD1 matching over 7 bases. The CDR3 DNA reads TGTGCCAGCCCCCCCCTGCCGGGACAGCGTAACAATGAGCAGTTCTTC. Its translation is CASPPLPGQRNNEQFF.